The 32 T cell receptor beta chains presented below share a single source sample, sequenced in a study of OX40 agonist ivuxolimab in advanced cancers. Assay used: immunoSEQ multiplex PCR; TCRdb lists only in-frame clones, some missing. The table shows about 50,000 clones, with about 84% occurring only once. Sequenced here: CD4+ or CD8+ T cells sorted from blood, sampled in a trial of the OX40 agonist ivuxolimab. These receptor sequences come from an adult with an advanced solid tumor such as melanoma, head and neck, liver or kidney cancer.

V is TRBV6-6 and J is TRBJ2-1, with D unresolved. This CDR3 is 11 amino acids long. The V gene's germline CDR1 is MNHNY and CDR2 SVGAGI (reference sequence). Trimming shortened V by 5 bases and J by 10 bases, and 9 bases separated the two germline ends. The CDR3 bases are TGTGCCAGCAGTGCCCAGGAGGAGCAGTTCTTC. The encoded protein is CASSAQEEQFF.

The V gene is TRBV7-9, the J gene TRBJ2-1; 10 bases are a match to TRBD1. V lost 2 bases and J lost 8; bases outside the gene matches: 6. The CDR3 has 15 residues. CDR1 and CDR2 from the germline V gene are SEHNR and FQNEAQ (reference sequence). Here the CDR3 DNA reads TGTGCCAGCAGCTTATTCCGGGACAGGGGCTATGAGCAGTTCTTC. Translating gives CASSLFRDRGYEQFF.

The count of this clone is one. The chain couples TRBV6-5 to TRBJ2-7; TRBD2 is a possible D gene (5 bases). Deletions cut 0 bases from V and 7 bases from J, with 13 bases between. This CDR3 is built from 14 residues. Germline assignment: CDR1 MNHEY and CDR2 SVGAGI. CDR3 protein: CASSYSYSSGEQYF. The DNA for the CDR3 is TGTGCCAGCAGTTACTCGTACAGCTCGGGGGAGCAGTACTTC.

The chain carries TRBV5-1 and TRBJ2-6, with a weak D call TRBD2 (6 bases). The length of the CDR3 is 17 residues. The germline V gene has CDR1 SGHRS and CDR2 YFSETQ. The V end was cut by 0 bases, the J end by 1 base, with 11 bases between. The CDR3 spells CASSLVSGVSGANVLTF. CDR3 bases: TGCGCCAGCAGCTTGGTTTCGGGGGTTTCTGGGGCCAACGTCCTGACTTTC.

This clone was seen once. The rearrangement joins TRBV19 to TRBJ2-7; D remains ambiguous. The V gene lost 4 bases and the J gene lost 2 bases, with 12 bases spanning the gap. CDR3 size: 14 residues. The V gene's germline CDR1 is LNHDA and CDR2 SQIVND (reference sequence). CDR3 sequence reads: CASSRVSSPYEQYF. The CDR3 coding sequence is TGTGCCAGTAGTAGGGTCTCGTCCCCCTACGAGCAGTACTTC.

The chain combines TRBV28 with TRBJ2-3; tentative D call: TRBD1 (6 bases). The CDR3 covers 18 residues. The germline V gene encodes CDR1 MDHEN and CDR2 SYDVKM. The ends were cut back, 6 bases at V and 1 base at J, with 23 bases in the middle. CDR3 coding DNA: TGTGCCAGCAGCCATTATAGGGCCCACAGGGAAGGCACAGATACGCAGTATTTT. It translates to CASSHYRAHREGTDTQYF. The variable domain in full, with the rest retrieved from reference TRBV28 and TRBJ2-3, is DVKVTQSSRYLVKRTGEKVFLECVQDMDHENMFWYRQDPGLGLRLIYFSYDVKMKEKGDIPEGYSVSREKKERFSLILESASTNQTSMYLCASSHYRAHREGTDTQYFGPGTRLTVL.

This rearrangement joins TRBV5-1 to TRBJ2-5; possible D gene TRBD2, 6 bases. The V end was cut by 4 bases, the J end by 3 bases, with 19 bases between. The CDR3 spans 16 residues. Looked up from germline, CDR1 is SGHRS and CDR2 is YFSETQ. Written as DNA, the CDR3 is TGCGCCAGCAGCCCCGGGGCGGGCGGGGCGGAAGAGACCCAGTACTTC. Amino acids: CASSPGAGGAEETQYF.

The gene calls are TRBV5-1 and TRBJ1-5; 9 bases map to TRBD1. Trimming at V came to 0 bases and at J to 4 bases, leaving 2 bases not matched to a gene. This CDR3 has 15 amino acids. The V gene's germline CDR1 is SGHRS and CDR2 YFSETQ. The CDR3 coding sequence is TGCGCCAGCAGCTTGGGGACAGGGGAGAATCAGCCCCAGCATTTT. Translating gives CASSLGTGENQPQHF.

The chain is built from TRBV7-9 and TRBJ1-2; D unclear. V was pared by 3 bases and J by 2 bases, with 7 bases between. The V gene's germline CDR1 is SEHNR and CDR2 FQNEAQ (reference sequence). CDR3 length: 13 residues. The CDR3: CASSFPGNYGYTF. The CDR3 bases are TGTGCCAGCAGCTTTCCGGGAAACTATGGCTACACCTTC.

The chain joins TRBV5-8 to TRBJ2-3; perhaps TRBD2 as D (5 bases). CDR1 and CDR2 (germline): SGHTS, YDEGEE. This CDR3 spans 15 amino acids. The V gene lost 4 bases and the J gene lost 3 bases, with 15 bases spanning the gap. The CDR3 loop is CASSLKIARTDTQYF. Written as DNA, the CDR3 is TGTGCCAGCAGCCTGAAGATAGCGAGGACAGATACGCAGTATTTT.

V usage is TRBV19 and J usage is TRBJ2-7; a weak D match, TRBD1 (6 bases). This CDR3 has 17 amino acids. Germline lookup yields CDR1 LNHDA and CDR2 SQIVND (reference sequence). The V end was cut by 5 bases, the J end by 3 bases, with 23 bases between. The CDR3 region has the DNA TGTGCCAGTAGTGCAAAGGGGGTTCGGATTCCAATCTACGAGCAGTACTTC. It yields the protein CASSAKGVRIPIYEQYF. Combining the CDR3 with reference TRBV19 and TRBJ2-7 gives the whole variable domain DGGITQSPKYLFRKEGQNVTLSCEQNLNHDAMYWYRQDPGQGLRLIYYSQIVNDFQKGDIAEGYSVSREKKESFPLTVTSAQKNPTAFYLCASSAKGVRIPIYEQYFGPGTRLTVT.

The chain couples TRBV28 to TRBJ2-3; 9 nucleotides agree with TRBD2. The CDR3 runs 14 residues. J gave up 0 bases and V 5 bases, and 0 bases lay outside the gene matches. Germline V gene lookup returns CDR1 MDHEN and CDR2 SYDVKM. CDR3 residues: CASSSGGSTDTQYF. CDR3 sequence (DNA): TGTGCCAGCAGTAGCGGGGGGAGCACAGATACGCAGTATTTT.

The genes are TRBV28 and TRBJ1-2; no reliable D call. V was shortened by 8 bases and J by 0 bases, with 7 bases between the two germline ends. CDR1 is MDHEN and CDR2 is SYDVKM in the germline V gene. The CDR3 is 12 residues long. The CDR3 loop is CASHSTNYGYTF. The CDR3 DNA reads as TGTGCCAGCCACAGTACTAACTATGGCTACACCTTC.

The chain combines TRBV28 with TRBJ1-5, with a weak D call TRBD1 (6 bases). The CDR3 covers 16 residues. Germline V gene lookup returns CDR1 MDHEN and CDR2 SYDVKM. Trimming removed 5 bases from V and 7 bases from J, with 21 bases in between. The CDR3 sequence: CASSLSGQTYGQPQHF. Here the CDR3 DNA reads TGTGCCAGCAGTCTCTCCGGACAGACGTACGGGCAGCCCCAGCATTTT.

This chain joins TRBV27 and TRBJ1-6; D uncertain. The V gene's germline CDR1 is MNHEY and CDR2 SMNVEV (reference sequence). CDR3 length equals 14 residues. Trimming pared 2 bases from V and 6 bases from J, leaving 8 bases between. The CDR3 loop is CASSLRESNSPLHF. CDR3 coding DNA: TGTGCCAGCAGTTTAAGGGAGTCTAATTCACCCCTCCACTTT.

The V and J genes are TRBV2 and TRBJ1-4; 9 nucleotides align to TRBD1. Unmatched junction bases numbered 12, after V lost 8 bases and J lost 8 bases. Germline CDR1 reads SNHLY; CDR2 reads FYNNEI. The CDR3 runs 15 residues. The CDR3 DNA sequence: TGTGCCAGCTCAGTGAACACAGGGGGCAACGAAAAACTGTTTTTT. Translating gives CASSVNTGGNEKLFF.

V and J are TRBV7-8 and TRBJ2-7, with a tentative D call TRBD1 (5 bases). CDR1 and CDR2 from the germline V gene are SGHVS and FQNEAQ. CDR3 size: 14 residues. V lost 5 bases and J lost 1, with 12 bases in between. CDR3 coding DNA: TGTGCCAGCAGCCCCCCCGCAGGGTCCTACGAGCAGTACTTC. Amino acids: CASSPPAGSYEQYF.

The J gene is TRBJ1-2, the V gene TRBV29-1, with TRBD1 as a possible D gene (6 bases). CDR3 length: 13 residues. Trimming removed 7 bases at V and 4 bases at J, with 16 bases between. Germline loops: CDR1 SQVTM, CDR2 ANQGSEA. The CDR3 loop is CSAEQGSGYGYTF. CDR3 DNA: TGCAGCGCAGAACAGGGTTCTGGCTATGGCTACACCTTC.

The rearrangement links TRBV5-1 to TRBJ1-2; D remains ambiguous. There are 15 residues in the CDR3. The germline V gene encodes CDR1 SGHRS and CDR2 YFSETQ. V gave up 4 bases and J gave up 0 bases, with 13 bases separating them. The CDR3 reads CASSAGGSSNYGYTF. CDR3 DNA: TGCGCCAGCAGCGCCGGTGGCAGCTCTAACTATGGCTACACCTTC.

The chain joins TRBV27 to TRBJ2-1, with TRBD2 matching 9 bases. The ends lost 2 bases at V and 10 bases at J; junction bases unmatched: 9. CDR3 length: 15 amino acids. Per the germline V gene, CDR1 is MNHEY and CDR2 is SMNVEV (reference sequence). Here the CDR3 reads CASSLQLAGVREQFF. The CDR3 DNA is TGTGCCAGCAGTTTACAGTTAGCGGGGGTTCGGGAGCAGTTCTTC.

This sequence joins TRBV18 and TRBJ1-1; D may be TRBD1 (5 bases). This CDR3 has 14 amino acids. Between the trimmed V and J ends, which lost 3 bases and 3 bases, there was a span of 11 bases. CDR1 is KGHSH, CDR2 LQKENI, per germline. This CDR3 reads CASSPWGEDTEAFF. The CDR3 nucleotides are TGTGCCAGCTCACCCTGGGGGGAGGACACTGAAGCTTTCTTT.

This clone came up once. The chain recombines TRBV28 with TRBJ1-4; D ambiguous. This CDR3 region has 16 residues. Germline V lookup: CDR1 MDHEN, CDR2 SYDVKM. Trimming pared 4 bases from V and 4 bases from J, leaving 16 bases between. The CDR3 coding sequence is TGTGCCAGCAGTTCCCCCCGCGCGATGAATAATGAAAAACTGTTTTTT. As protein: CASSSPRAMNNEKLFF.

This clone came up a few times. As DNA, the CDR3 is TGTGCCAGCAGCTTAGCTAGCGGGGGGGGAAATGAGCAGTTCTTC. Translation gives CASSLASGGGNEQFF. The chain joins TRBV7-2 to TRBJ2-1, with TRBD2 matching over 11 bases. CDR3 length equals 15 residues. CDR1 is SGHTA, CDR2 FQGNSA, per germline. J gave up 7 bases and V 0 bases, and 2 bases lay outside the gene matches.

This chain uses TRBV29-1 with TRBJ1-1, with D possibly matching TRBD1 (5 bases). Germline V gene lookup returns CDR1 SQVTM and CDR2 ANQGSEA. V shed 4 bases and J shed 1 base, with 10 bases lying between them. The CDR3 spans 13 residues. CDR3 bases: TGCAGCGTTGTTGGGCAGGGGAACACTGAAGCTTTCTTT. This gives the protein CSVVGQGNTEAFF. Full variable domain (outside the CDR3, taken from reference TRBV29-1 and TRBJ1-1): SAVISQKPSRDICQRGTSLTIQCQVDSQVTMMFWYRQQPGQSLTLIATANQGSEATYESGFVIDKFPISRPNLTFSTLTVSNMSPEDSSIYLCSVVGQGNTEAFFGQGTRLTVV.

The chain combines TRBV4-1 with TRBJ2-7, with a possible D match to TRBD1 (6 bases). Per germline, CDR1 MGHRA and CDR2 YSYEKL. V gave up 0 bases and J gave up 1 base, with 19 bases separating them. This CDR3 region has 18 residues. DNA for the CDR3: TGCGCCAGCAGCCAAGAAGGCGGCAGGGGAAGGGGTTCCTACGAGCAGTACTTC. Its protein product is CASSQEGGRGRGSYEQYF.

This chain links TRBV9 with TRBJ1-3; no reliable D call. Looked up from germline, CDR1 is SGDLS and CDR2 is YYNGEE. This CDR3 region has 15 residues. Trimming stripped 3 bases from V and 4 bases from J, with 14 bases between. In DNA form, the CDR3 reads TGTGCCAGCAGCGGTACCTTCTGGGAGGGAAACACCATATATTTT. As protein: CASSGTFWEGNTIYF. Complete variable domain (other parts from reference TRBV9 and TRBJ1-3): DSGVTQTPKHLITATGQRVTLRCSPRSGDLSVYWYQQSLDQGLQFLIQYYNGEERAKGNILERFSAQQFPDLHSELNLSSLELGDSALYFCASSGTFWEGNTIYFGEGSWLTVV.

This clone was detected only a few times. The rearrangement uses TRBV4-1 and TRBJ1-1; unclear D gene. V lost 3 bases to trimming and J lost 4 bases, with 12 bases between them. The length of the CDR3 is 14 residues. Germline CDR1 MGHRA, CDR2 YSYEKL. In DNA, the CDR3 is TGCGCCAGCAGCCATATAATCCAAGGCACTGAAGCTTTCTTT. Translated: CASSHIIQGTEAFF.

This sequence joins TRBV2 and TRBJ1-2; perhaps TRBD1 as D (6 bases). Trimming pared 4 bases from V and 8 bases from J, leaving 17 bases between. The CDR3 spans 14 residues. The germline V gene encodes CDR1 SNHLY and CDR2 FYNNEI. In nucleotides, the CDR3 is TGTGCCAGCAGTGGGGGGGGCGCGGTATTAGGCTACACCTTC. It translates to CASSGGGAVLGYTF.

Comments on this clone: This sample includes further DNA sequences coding for the same CDR3. The chain links TRBV10-3 to TRBJ2-7; possibly TRBD1 for D (5 bases). The V end lost 5 bases, the J end lost 3 bases, and 11 bases lay between the germline ends. Germline CDR1 is ENHRY and CDR2 is SYGVKD. The CDR3 consists of 13 residues. The CDR3 region has the DNA TGTGCCATCAGTCCCAGAGACAGCTACGAGCAGTACTTC. The encoded protein is CAISPRDSYEQYF.

The chain links TRBV11-2 to TRBJ2-7; D gene ambiguous. Germline values: CDR1 SGHAT, CDR2 FQNNGV. Trimming left V 4 bases short and J 3 bases short, with 13 bases between. CDR3 length: 14 amino acids. The CDR3 protein is CASSSRMALYEQYF. The CDR3 nucleotides are TGTGCCAGCAGCTCCCGAATGGCTCTCTACGAGCAGTACTTC.

For the CDR3, the DNA is TGTGCCAGCAGCTTAGTAGGGGAGACCCAGTACTTC. Its protein product is CASSLVGETQYF. V gene TRBV7-9 combines with J gene TRBJ2-5; D remains ambiguous. The CDR3 spans 12 residues. The V end was cut by 1 base, the J end by 5 bases, with 5 bases between. Germline assignment: CDR1 SEHNR and CDR2 FQNEAQ (reference sequence).

This chain connects TRBV9 to TRBJ2-3, with D unclear. The CDR3 contains 15 residues. Germline CDR1 reads SGDLS; CDR2 reads YYNGEE. Trimming cost V 3 bases and J 2 bases, with 13 bases left between them. The CDR3 spells CASSADPLDTDTQYF. CDR3 DNA: TGTGCCAGCAGCGCCGACCCCCTCGACACAGATACGCAGTATTTT.